The 25 T cell receptor beta chains listed next were all sequenced from one sample in a study of T-cell memory formation after mild COVID-19 (dated by TCRdb to the early 2020s). The library was made by 5' RACE. The sequencer was an Illumina NovaSeq 6000. The public reads were quality trimmed at Q25 with fastp and then assembled into clones with MiXCR by TCRdb, keeping productive beta chains. Every entry covers one CDR3 protein and lists the most common genes and DNA from its rows. This sample holds some 310,000 distinct CDR3 sequences; around a fifth were observed only once. The leading ten clones occupy about 21% of the sample. The sample taken for sequencing was PBMCs or a T cell subset sorted from them (not recorded which). These receptors were obtained from a man aged 18 to 30 who had mild COVID-19 (a few samples of this study predate the infection). The sample titles of this study are shuffled in the database, so cell type and time point are left out; the donor was told from shared clones.

This chain connects TRBV7-2 to TRBJ2-5; D uncertain. CDR3 length: 14 amino acids. The germline V gene encodes CDR1 SGHTA and CDR2 FQGNSA. Trimming pared 5 bases from V and 2 bases from J, leaving 12 bases between. The chain's CDR3 is CASSRRLRQETQYF. The CDR3 bases are TGTGCCAGCAGCAGACGACTGAGACAAGAGACCCAGTACTTC. Combining the CDR3 with reference TRBV7-2 and TRBJ2-5 gives the whole variable domain GAGVSQSPSNKVTEKGKDVELRCDPISGHTALYWYRQSLGQGLEFLIYFQGNSAPDKSGLPSDRFSAERTGGSVSTLTIQRTQQEDSAVYLCASSRRLRQETQYFGPGTRLLVL.

Only a few counts were recorded for this clonotype. V usage is TRBV2 and J usage is TRBJ2-1; 7 bases line up with TRBD1. V shed 5 bases and J 8 bases; nucleotides not matched to a gene: 9. The CDR3 covers 14 residues. CDR1 SNHLY and CDR2 FYNNEI come from the germline V gene. CDR3 region: CASSQDNRGHEQFF. As DNA, the CDR3 is TGTGCCAGCAGTCAGGATAACAGGGGTCATGAGCAGTTCTTC. Using reference TRBV2 and TRBJ2-1 for the parts outside the CDR3, the full variable domain is EPEVTQTPSHQVTQMGQEVILRCVPISNHLYFYWYRQILGQKVEFLVSFYNNEISEKSEIFDDQFSVERPDGSNFTLKIRSTKLEDSAMYFCASSQDNRGHEQFFGPGTRLTVL.

This clonotype was observed many times. The CDR3: CASSRTGISPKLFF. For the CDR3, the DNA is TGTGCCAGCAGCCGGACAGGGATTTCCCCAAAACTGTTTTTT. The chain carries TRBV7-2 and TRBJ1-4; 8 positions agree with TRBD1. The CDR3 is 14 residues long. Germline V CDR1 and CDR2: SGHTA, FQGNSA. The ends lost 5 bases at V and 10 bases at J; junction bases unmatched: 9.

This clonotype occurred many times. The CDR3 loop is CASSLAWTQYF. The DNA of the CDR3 is TGCGCCAGCAGCTTGGCTTGGACCCAGTACTTC. The chain links TRBV5-1 to TRBJ2-5; D call uncertain. The length of the CDR3 is 11 residues. Germline CDR1 SGHRS, CDR2 YFSETQ. V was cut by 0 bases and J by 7 bases, with 4 bases left in between.

A few counts support this clonotype. V usage is TRBV12-3 or TRBV12-4 and J usage is TRBJ2-3; D is possibly TRBD2 (6 bases). V was shortened by 5 bases and J by 4 bases, with 16 bases between the two germline ends. This CDR3 contains 15 residues. The CDR3, as DNA: TGTGCCAGCAGTACGAGCGGGTCTTGGGCAGATACGCAGTATTTT. Its translation: CASSTSGSWADTQYF.

This clonotype turned up a few times. In DNA, the CDR3 is TGTGCCAGCAGCAAGGGACTAGCGGGGTGGGATACGCAGTATTTT. Translated, it gives CASSKGLAGWDTQYF. The V call is TRBV5-6, the J call TRBJ2-3, with TRBD2 matching over 13 bases. V dropped 4 bases and J dropped 6; count of bases not matched to a gene: 5. The CDR3 has 15 residues. From germline, CDR1 is SGHDT and CDR2 YYEEEE.

This clonotype was counted only a few times. This chain joins TRBV4-2 and TRBJ2-2; 9 bases are a match to TRBD2. CDR1 is LGHNA and CDR2 is YNFKEQ in the germline V gene. The CDR3 totals 17 residues. The V gene end was trimmed by 0 bases and the J gene end by 6 bases; junction bases not matched to a gene: 8. The DNA of the CDR3 is TGTGCCAGCAGCCAAGAGGGTGGCGGGGGGGCAGCCGGGGAGCTGTTTTTT. This gives the protein CASSQEGGGGAAGELFF.

The chain joins TRBV5-5 to TRBJ1-1; 10 positions agree with TRBD1. The germline V gene has CDR1 SGHKS and CDR2 YYEKEE (reference sequence). Trimming removed 4 bases from V and 11 bases from J; junction bases left unmatched: 11. The CDR3 loop spans 14 amino acids. The CDR3 here is CASSQGTGALDAFF. In DNA, the CDR3 is TGTGCCAGCAGCCAGGGGACAGGGGCCCTTGACGCTTTCTTT.

This chain links TRBV7-2 with TRBJ1-1, with D possibly matching TRBD1 (6 bases). V was clipped by 8 bases and J by 5 bases, with 21 bases between them. Germline values: CDR1 SGHTA, CDR2 FQGNSA. This CDR3 spans 15 amino acids. The CDR3 sequence is CASFKRGGLGTEAFF. Here the CDR3 DNA reads TGTGCCAGCTTCAAACGCGGGGGGCTTGGTACTGAAGCTTTCTTT.

The chain carries TRBV13 and TRBJ2-5; 8 bases are a match to TRBD2. Germline CDR1 PRHDT, CDR2 FYEKMQ (reference sequence). The trim removed 6 bases at V and 7 bases at J, leaving 4 bases unmatched. The CDR3 is made up of 12 amino acids. CDR3 coding DNA: TGTGCCAGCAGGGCGGGGGGCCGGACCCAGTACTTC. Translation: CASRAGGRTQYF.

The rearrangement joins TRBV7-9 to TRBJ2-2; 11 bases are shared with TRBD2. CDR1 and CDR2 (germline): SEHNR, FQNEAQ (reference sequence). CDR3 size: 20 residues. J lost 4 bases, V lost 2 bases, and 15 bases had no gene match. CDR3 loop: CASSLKGASGGPRVTGELFF. The DNA of the CDR3 is TGTGCCAGCAGCTTAAAGGGGGCTAGCGGGGGGCCCCGAGTCACCGGGGAGCTGTTTTTT.

This clonotype showed up just a few times. The rearrangement joins TRBV7-3 to TRBJ2-1; D unclear. Per germline, CDR1 SGHTA and CDR2 FQGTGA. The CDR3 consists of 15 residues. Between the trimmed V and J ends, which lost 4 bases and 2 bases, there was a span of 12 bases. The DNA of the CDR3 is TGTGCCAGCAGCTCCGACTCCTTTACCTACAATGAGCAGTTCTTC. Its protein is CASSSDSFTYNEQFF.

The sample holds one count of this clonotype. The V gene is TRBV4-3, the J gene TRBJ1-2, with no clear D. Germline V gene sequence: CDR1 LGHNA, CDR2 YSLEER. This CDR3 region has 13 residues. V was trimmed by 1 base and J by 10 bases, leaving 13 bases between them. CDR3 in DNA: TGCGCCAGCAGCCAAGCCGCGGGGAGGGACTACACCTTC. Translated: CASSQAAGRDYTF.

The rearrangement links TRBV4-1 to TRBJ2-6; tentatively, D is TRBD1 (5 bases). With 0 bases removed from V and 4 bases from J, the gap between germline ends came to 19 bases. This CDR3 has 19 residues. Germline-derived CDR1 and CDR2 are MGHRA and YSYEKL. The chain's CDR3 is CASSQESSQRQSGANVLTF. The DNA of the CDR3 is TGCGCCAGCAGCCAAGAATCGTCCCAAAGACAGTCAGGGGCCAACGTCCTGACTTTC.

This clonotype appeared a few times. The chain combines TRBV7-2 with TRBJ2-7; a weak D match, TRBD2 (5 bases). This CDR3 region has 14 residues. CDR1 and CDR2 from the germline V gene are SGHTA and FQGNSA. V was clipped by 6 bases and J by 8 bases, with 20 bases between them. CDR3: CASSLPGRPLKQYF. The CDR3 bases are TGTGCCAGCAGTTTACCGGGAAGACCCCTCAAGCAGTACTTC.

This sequence joins TRBV27 and TRBJ2-3; D remains ambiguous. V lost 8 bases and J lost 3, with 27 bases in between. The CDR3 is 18 residues long. Germline CDR1 MNHEY, CDR2 SMNVEV (reference sequence). The CDR3 loop is CASSLKGRDWPLTDTQYF. The CDR3, as DNA: TGTGCCAGCTCCCTAAAAGGGCGTGACTGGCCCCTGACAGATACGCAGTATTTT.

The chain combines TRBV6-5 with TRBJ1-2; TRBD1 matches 9 bases. In germline, CDR1 is MNHEY, CDR2 SVGAGI. The CDR3 spans 15 residues. The junction had 11 bases not matched to a gene; V was cut back by 8 bases and J by 4 bases. The CDR3 loop reads CASGLTGGDIYGYTF. In DNA, the CDR3 is TGTGCCAGCGGCTTGACAGGGGGAGACATCTATGGCTACACCTTC.

This clonotype was counted many times. The J gene is TRBJ2-3, the V gene TRBV5-6; 11 bases fit TRBD2. The CDR3 consists of 16 residues. V lost 3 bases and J lost 5; bases outside the gene matches: 8. CDR1 is SGHDT and CDR2 is YYEEEE in the germline V gene. Here the CDR3 reads CASSSLLAGERDTQYF. The CDR3 nucleotides are TGTGCCAGCAGCTCGTTACTAGCGGGGGAACGAGATACGCAGTATTTT.

Only a few counts were recorded for this clonotype. V usage is TRBV6-1 and J usage is TRBJ2-7, with 10 bases aligning to TRBD2. The germline V gene encodes CDR1 MNHNS and CDR2 SASEGT. The CDR3 covers 13 residues. The V and J ends lost 5 bases and 6 bases, in that order; junction bases with no gene match: 4. The CDR3 sequence is CASSRSGGAEQYV. CDR3 nucleotide sequence: TGTGCCAGCAGTAGAAGCGGGGGGGCCGAGCAGTACGTC.

The table lists this clonotype with many counts. The rearrangement joins TRBV4-1 to TRBJ2-3; D gene ambiguous. CDR3 length: 13 residues. V was shortened by 1 base and J by 6 bases, with 8 bases between the two germline ends. The germline V gene has CDR1 MGHRA and CDR2 YSYEKL. The CDR3 DNA sequence: TGCGCCAGCAGCCAAGTCTTAGGGGATACGCAGTATTTT. Translated: CASSQVLGDTQYF.

This clonotype was counted between two and nine times. The chain recombines TRBV7-3 with TRBJ2-3; 12 bases are a match to TRBD2. The CDR3 is made up of 19 amino acids. J gave up 0 bases and V 0 bases, and 7 bases lay outside the gene matches. In germline, CDR1 is SGHTA, CDR2 FQGTGA. DNA of the CDR3: TGTGCCAGCAGCTTAACGGGAACTAGCGGGGGGTATAGCACAGATACGCAGTATTTT. It specifies CASSLTGTSGGYSTDTQYF.

The V and J genes are TRBV28 and TRBJ2-1, with D unresolved. CDR3 length: 11 amino acids. Between the trimmed V and J ends, which lost 5 bases and 8 bases, there was a span of 7 bases. The germline gives CDR1 MDHEN, CDR2 SYDVKM. CDR3: CASSKRYEQFF. The CDR3, as DNA: TGTGCCAGCAGTAAGCGTTATGAGCAGTTCTTC.

The V gene is TRBV4-1, the J gene TRBJ2-1; D possibly corresponds to TRBD1 (6 bases). The CDR3 covers 16 residues. V shed 2 bases and J shed 4 bases, with 15 bases lying between them. The germline gives CDR1 MGHRA, CDR2 YSYEKL. Written as DNA, the CDR3 is TGCGCCAGCAGCCAAAGGGAGACAGGAGAGTACAATGAGCAGTTCTTC. It is translated as CASSQRETGEYNEQFF.

This clonotype was counted only a few times. The J gene is TRBJ2-3, the V gene TRBV28, with unresolved D. Between the trimmed V and J ends, which lost 4 bases and 4 bases, there was a span of 12 bases. Germline CDR1 reads MDHEN; CDR2 reads SYDVKM. The CDR3 length is 14 residues. DNA of the CDR3: TGTGCCAGCAGTTCCCCCGGGCAGGCAGATACGCAGTATTTT. This gives the protein CASSSPGQADTQYF.

V is TRBV4-3 and J is TRBJ2-3; no clear D gene. V lost 3 bases to trimming and J lost 1 base, with 8 bases between them. The CDR3 consists of 14 residues. Germline CDR1 is LGHNA and CDR2 is YSLEER. The CDR3 loop reads CASSQVPGTDTQYF. CDR3 DNA sequence: TGCGCCAGCAGCCAGGTGCCGGGCACAGATACGCAGTATTTT.